Listed below are T cell receptor beta chains from one sample, sequenced in a study of cytomegalovirus exposure and HLA in healthy donors. Here immunoSEQ multiplex PCR was the method, and the copy in TCRdb shows in-frame clones only, minus some. Its table records around 64,000 clones. Sequenced input: PBMCs. These receptors all come from a female donor in good health and CMV-seropositive. Each CDR3 is given with its conserved first and last residue. D genes are given only for firm matches.

j_call | v_call | d_call | cdr3_nt | cdr3_aa
TRBJ1-1 | TRBV6-5 | . | TGTGCCAGCAGTTACTCGAGCCTGAACACTGAAGCTTTCTTT | CASSYSSLNTEAFF
TRBJ1-4 | TRBV4-1 | TRBD1 | TGCGCCAGCAGCCAAGGGGTGGGACAGGGTACCGACAAACTGTTTTTT | CASSQGVGQGTDKLFF
TRBJ1-4 | TRBV28 | . | TGTGCCAGCAGGGTATACTTTAATGAAAAACTGTTTTTT | CASRVYFNEKLFF
TRBJ2-3 | TRBV30 | . | TGTGCCTGGAGTCCTATCACAGATACGCAGTATTTT | CAWSPITDTQYF
TRBJ1-1 | TRBV18 | . | TGTGCCAGCTCACCGGTCTCAGGGGACATGAACACTGAAGCTTTCTTT | CASSPVSGDMNTEAFF
TRBJ1-6 | TRBV30 | TRBD1 | TGTGCCTGGAGCCCCCGGGACAGAGATAATTCACCCCTCCACTTT | CAWSPRDRDNSPLHF
TRBJ2-7 | TRBV29-1 | TRBD2 | TGCAGCGCAGGACTAGCGGGGGGGCGATACGAGCAGTACTTC | CSAGLAGGRYEQYF
TRBJ2-6 | TRBV18 | . | TGTGCCAGCTCACCGGAGGTCTCTGGGGCCAACGTCCTGACTTTC | CASSPEVSGANVLTF
TRBJ2-5 | TRBV6-1 | TRBD2 | TGTGCCAGCAGTAGACTAGCGGGGGACCAAGAGAACCAGTACTTC | CASSRLAGDQENQYF
TRBJ2-5 | TRBV18 | TRBD1 | TGTGCCAGCTCACCGGGACAGGGTCACCAAGAGACCCAGTACTTC | CASSPGQGHQETQYF
TRBJ1-1 | TRBV6-5 | TRBD1 | TGTGCCAGCGAAGACAGGGGCGGCGGGACTGAAGCTTTCTTT | CASEDRGGGTEAFF
TRBJ1-4 | TRBV4-3 | TRBD1 | TGCGCCAGCAGCCAAGAACAGGGGCGAGATGAAAAACTGTTTTTT | CASSQEQGRDEKLFF